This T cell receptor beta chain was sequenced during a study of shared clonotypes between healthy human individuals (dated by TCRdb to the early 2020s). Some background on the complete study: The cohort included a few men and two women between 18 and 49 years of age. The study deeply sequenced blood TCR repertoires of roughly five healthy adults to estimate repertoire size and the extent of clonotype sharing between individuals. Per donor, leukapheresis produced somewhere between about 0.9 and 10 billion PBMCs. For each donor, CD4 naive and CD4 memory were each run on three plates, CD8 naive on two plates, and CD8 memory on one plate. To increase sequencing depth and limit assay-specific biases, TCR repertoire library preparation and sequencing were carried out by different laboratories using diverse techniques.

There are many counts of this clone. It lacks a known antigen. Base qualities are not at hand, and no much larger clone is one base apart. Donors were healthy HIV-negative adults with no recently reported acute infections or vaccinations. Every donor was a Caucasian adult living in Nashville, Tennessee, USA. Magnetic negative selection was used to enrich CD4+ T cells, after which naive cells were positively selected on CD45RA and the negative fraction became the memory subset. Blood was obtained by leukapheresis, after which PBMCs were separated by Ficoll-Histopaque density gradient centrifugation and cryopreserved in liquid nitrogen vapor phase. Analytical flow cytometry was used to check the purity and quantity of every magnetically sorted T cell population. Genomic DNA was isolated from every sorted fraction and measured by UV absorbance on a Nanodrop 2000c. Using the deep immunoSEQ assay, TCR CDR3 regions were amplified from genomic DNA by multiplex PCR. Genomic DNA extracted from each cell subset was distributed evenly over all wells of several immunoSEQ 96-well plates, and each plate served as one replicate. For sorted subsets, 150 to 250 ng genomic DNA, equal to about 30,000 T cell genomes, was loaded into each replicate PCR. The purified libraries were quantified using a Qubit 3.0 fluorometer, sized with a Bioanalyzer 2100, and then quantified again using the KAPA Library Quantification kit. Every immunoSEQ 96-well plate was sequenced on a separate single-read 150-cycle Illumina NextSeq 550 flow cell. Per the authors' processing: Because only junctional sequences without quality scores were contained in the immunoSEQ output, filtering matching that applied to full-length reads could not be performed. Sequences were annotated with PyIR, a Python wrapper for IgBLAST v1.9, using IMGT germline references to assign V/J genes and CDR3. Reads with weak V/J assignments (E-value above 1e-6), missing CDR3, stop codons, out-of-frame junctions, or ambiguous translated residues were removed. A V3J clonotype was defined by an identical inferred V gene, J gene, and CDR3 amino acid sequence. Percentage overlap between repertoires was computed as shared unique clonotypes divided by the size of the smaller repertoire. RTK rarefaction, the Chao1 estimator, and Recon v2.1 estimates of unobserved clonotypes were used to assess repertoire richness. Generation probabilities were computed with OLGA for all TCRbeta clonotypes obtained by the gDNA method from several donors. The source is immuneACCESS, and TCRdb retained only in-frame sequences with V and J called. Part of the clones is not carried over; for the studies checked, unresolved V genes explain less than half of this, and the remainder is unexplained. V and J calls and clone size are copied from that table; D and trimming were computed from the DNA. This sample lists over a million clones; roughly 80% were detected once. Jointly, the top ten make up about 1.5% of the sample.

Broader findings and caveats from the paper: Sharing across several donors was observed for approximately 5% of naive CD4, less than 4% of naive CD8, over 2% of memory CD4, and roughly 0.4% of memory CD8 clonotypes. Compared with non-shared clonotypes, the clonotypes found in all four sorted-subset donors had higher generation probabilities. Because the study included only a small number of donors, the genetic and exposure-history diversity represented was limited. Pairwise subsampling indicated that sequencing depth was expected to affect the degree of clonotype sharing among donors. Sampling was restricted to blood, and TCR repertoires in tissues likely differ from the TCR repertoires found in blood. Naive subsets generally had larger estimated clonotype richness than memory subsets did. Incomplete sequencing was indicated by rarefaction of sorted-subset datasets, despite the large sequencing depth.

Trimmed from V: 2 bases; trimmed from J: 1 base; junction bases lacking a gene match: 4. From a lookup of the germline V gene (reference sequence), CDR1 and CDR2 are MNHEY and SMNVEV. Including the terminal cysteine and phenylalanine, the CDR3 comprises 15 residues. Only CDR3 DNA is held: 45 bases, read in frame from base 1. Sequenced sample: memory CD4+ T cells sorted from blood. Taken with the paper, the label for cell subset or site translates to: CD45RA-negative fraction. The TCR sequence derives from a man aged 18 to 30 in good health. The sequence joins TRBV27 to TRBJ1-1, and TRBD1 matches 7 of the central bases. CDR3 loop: CASSLRGQANTEAFF. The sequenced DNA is TGTGCCAGCAGTTTACGCGGACAGGCGAACACTGAAGCTTTCTTT.